This TCR beta chain was found in a study of cytomegalovirus exposure and HLA in healthy donors. Study-level information: Sequencing of around 200 million T cells in an earlier analysis found more than 100 million unique TCR beta sequences. Findings and limits, study-wide: Highly shared sequence variants in one cluster were likely a sequencing artifact.

The CDR3 spans 15 residues. Germline V gene lookup returns CDR1 MDHEN and CDR2 SYDVKM. With V trimmed by 6 bases and J by 3 bases, 8 bases remained unmatched. The PCR used 60 Vbeta and 13 Jbeta primers. Method: immunoSEQ multiplex PCR; TCRdb's copy keeps in-frame clones and lacks some. The data show 65,000 to 80,000 clones, with 60% to 85% seen just once and around 22% held by the top ten. In the case of this clone: Its target is not known.

This clonotype originated in a woman aged 40 to 55 in good health and CMV-seropositive. The sample taken for sequencing was PBMCs. The V gene is TRBV28, the J gene TRBJ1-5; TRBD1 agrees at 7 bases. Here the CDR3 reads CASSPTGTDNQPQHF. The CDR3 DNA follows: TGTGCCAGCAGCCCCACCGGGACAGACAATCAGCCCCAGCATTTT.